Reported below is one T cell receptor beta chain. Its antigen is as yet unknown. Each UMI harboured a 6-nucleotide sample barcode and was appended via template switching. TCRdb re-called the 5' RACE reads; one entry per CDR3 protein, DNA not given. The sample totals approximately 390,000 distinct CDR3 sequences; its top ten clones hold roughly 2.5%. This specimen belongs to a study of monozygotic twins with inflammatory bowel disease. General study results and limits: TCRbeta diversity (inverse Simpson) was lower in IBD patients than in healthy co-twins. There were differing immunosuppressive treatments, which may have added variability to patient repertoires.

The TCR comes from a human donor with ulcerative colitis or Crohn's disease, or a healthy co-twin of an affected twin (not recorded which). Material for sequencing was blood.

The CDR3 region is CASRTGRETQYF. This chain links TRBV25-1 with TRBJ2-5; without DNA, the TCRdb call of TRBD1 cannot be checked. Germline loops: CDR1 MGHDK, CDR2 SYGVNS. This CDR3 has 12 residues. Full variable domain (outside the CDR3, taken from reference TRBV25-1 and TRBJ2-5): EADIYQTPRYLVIGTGKKITLECSQTMGHDKMYWYQQDPGMELHLIHYSYGVNSTEKGDLSSESTVSRIRTEHFPLTLESARPSHTSQYLCASRTGRETQYFGPGTRLLVL.